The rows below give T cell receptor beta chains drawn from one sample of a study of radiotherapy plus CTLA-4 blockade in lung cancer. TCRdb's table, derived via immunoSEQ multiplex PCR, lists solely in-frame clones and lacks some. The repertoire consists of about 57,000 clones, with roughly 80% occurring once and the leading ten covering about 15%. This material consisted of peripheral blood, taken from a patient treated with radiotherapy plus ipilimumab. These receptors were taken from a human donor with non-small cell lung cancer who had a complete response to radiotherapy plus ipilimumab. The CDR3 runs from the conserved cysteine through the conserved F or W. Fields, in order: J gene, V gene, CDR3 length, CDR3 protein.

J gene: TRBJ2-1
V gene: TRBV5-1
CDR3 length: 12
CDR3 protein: CASSSSFRGQFF

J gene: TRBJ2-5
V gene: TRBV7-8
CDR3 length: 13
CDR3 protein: CASSNAEWGTKYF

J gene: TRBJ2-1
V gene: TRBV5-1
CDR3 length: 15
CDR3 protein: CASSLASGRSGEQFF

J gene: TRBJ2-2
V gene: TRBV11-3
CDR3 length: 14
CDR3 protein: CASSFRPGTGELFF

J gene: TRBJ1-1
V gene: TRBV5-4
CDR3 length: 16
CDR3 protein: CASSPGTVRSGTEAFF

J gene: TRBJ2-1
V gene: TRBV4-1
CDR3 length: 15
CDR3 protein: CASSQGLAGLAYQFF

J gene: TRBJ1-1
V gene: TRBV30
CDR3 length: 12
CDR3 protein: CAWRRQGSEAFF

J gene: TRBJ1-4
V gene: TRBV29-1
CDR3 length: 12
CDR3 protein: CSAGQGFEKLFF

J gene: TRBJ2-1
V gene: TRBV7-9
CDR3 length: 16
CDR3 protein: CASSLRAGTGGYEQFF

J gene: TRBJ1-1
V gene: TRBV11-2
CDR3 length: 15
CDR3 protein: CASTDQVLRGTEAFF

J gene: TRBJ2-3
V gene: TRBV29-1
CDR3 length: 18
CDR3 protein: CSVELAGDSHFSTDTQYF

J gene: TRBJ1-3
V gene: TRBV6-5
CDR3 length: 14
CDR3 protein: CASSYRGDLNTIYF

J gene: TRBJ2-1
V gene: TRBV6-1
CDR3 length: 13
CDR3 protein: CASRQTAYNEQFF

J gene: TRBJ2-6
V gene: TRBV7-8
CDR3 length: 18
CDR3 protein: CASSLDRGRSSGANVLTF

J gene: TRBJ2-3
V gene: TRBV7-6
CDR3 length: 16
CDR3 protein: CASSPLAGGITDTQYF

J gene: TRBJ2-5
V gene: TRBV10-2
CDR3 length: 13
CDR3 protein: CASSGGPQETQYF

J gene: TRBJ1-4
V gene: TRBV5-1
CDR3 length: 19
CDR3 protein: CASSLALFLGQATNEKLFF